This T cell receptor beta chain is from a study of T cells after yellow fever vaccination. Study-wide points: Some clonotypes were seen in both the CD4 and the CD8 compartments. These made up a small share and likely arose from convergent recombination. After the booster, over 95% of CD4 and more than 75% of CD8 primary-response clones were re-detected.

This clonotype was observed many times. Its antigen remains unidentified. TCRdb passed the 5' RACE reads through MiXCR, listing each CDR3 protein once. Seen here are 150,000 or so distinct CDR3 sequences, under 7.5% observed once, and the top ten hold approximately 2.4%. This sequence originates from a man younger than 35 who received the YFV17D yellow fever vaccine. The material sequenced was CD4+ T cells sorted from PBMCs, taken 5 days after the first yellow fever vaccination.

The CDR3 here is CASSLEQGLPLHF. The CDR3 nucleotides read TGTGCCAGCAGCTTAGAACAGGGGCTACCCCTCCACTTT. The rearrangement joins TRBV7-2 to TRBJ1-6, with 7 nucleotides matching TRBD1. The V gene end was trimmed by 1 base and the J gene end by 12 bases; junction bases not matched to a gene: 3. The length of the CDR3 is 13 residues. CDR1 and CDR2 from the germline V gene are SGHTA and FQGNSA. Combining the CDR3 with reference TRBV7-2 and TRBJ1-6 gives the whole variable domain GAGVSQSPSNKVTEKGKDVELRCDPISGHTALYWYRQSLGQGLEFLIYFQGNSAPDKSGLPSDRFSAERTGGSVSTLTIQRTQQEDSAVYLCASSLEQGLPLHFGNGTRLTVT.